The source of this TCR beta chain is a study of blood T cell repertoires in COVID-19. Study summary: Researchers got acute and convalescent COVID-19 samples from the United States, Italy and Spain. T cells, B-cell-depleted T cells, or PBMCs provided the cDNA or gDNA that served as material.

In the authors' methods: Reference gene primer amplification gave estimated nucleated cell counts. Generated by immunoSEQ multiplex PCR, the TCRdb table keeps only in-frame clones and is missing some. V and J calls and clone size follow that table, whereas D and trimming were derived from the DNA. The profile shows 65,000 to 95,000 clones, approximately 80% of them singletons. The sample taken for sequencing was peripheral blood. This receptor was identified in a woman aged 45-65 years with acute or convalescent COVID-19.

CDR3 nucleotides: TGTGCCAGCAGCCCCACTAGCGGGAAATCCTACAATGAGCAGTTCTTC. It encodes CASSPTSGKSYNEQFF. The chain couples TRBV7-2 to TRBJ2-1; 10 positions agree with TRBD2. Trimming at V came to 5 bases and at J to 1 base, leaving 5 bases not matched to a gene. CDR3 length equals 16 residues. The germline gives CDR1 SGHTA, CDR2 FQGNSA.